This T cell receptor beta chain was identified during a study of blood T cell repertoires in COVID-19. Study-wide background: From T cells, B-cell-depleted T cells, or PBMCs came the material, which was cDNA or gDNA.

The V end lost 3 bases, the J end lost 4 bases, and 21 bases lay between the germline ends. Germline values: CDR1 SGDLS, CDR2 YYNGEE. This CDR3 contains 17 residues. TCRdb's table, derived via immunoSEQ multiplex PCR, lists solely in-frame clones and lacks some. Of some 210,000 clones in the sample, around 81% were seen once. Categorization into cohorts depended on clinical history that participants reported. This clonotype originated in a woman aged 50 to 65 with acute COVID-19. The chain uses TRBV9 and TRBJ2-3, with D tentatively TRBD1 (7 bases). The sample taken for sequencing was PBMCs or T cells enriched from blood (not recorded which). CDR3 amino acids: CASSASPRGGTADTQYF. CDR3 bases: TGTGCCAGCAGCGCCTCGCCGAGGGGCGGGACAGCAGATACGCAGTATTTT.